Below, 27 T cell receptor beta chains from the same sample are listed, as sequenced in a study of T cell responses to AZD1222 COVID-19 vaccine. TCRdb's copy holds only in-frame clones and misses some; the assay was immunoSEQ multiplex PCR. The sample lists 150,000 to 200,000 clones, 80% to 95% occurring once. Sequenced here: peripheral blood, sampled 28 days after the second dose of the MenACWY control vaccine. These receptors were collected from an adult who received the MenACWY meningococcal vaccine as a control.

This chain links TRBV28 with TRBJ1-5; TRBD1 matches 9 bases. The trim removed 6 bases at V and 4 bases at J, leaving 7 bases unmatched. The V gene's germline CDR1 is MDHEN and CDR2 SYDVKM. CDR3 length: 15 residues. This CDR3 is CASSPGQGWNQPQHF. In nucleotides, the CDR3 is TGTGCCAGCAGCCCGGGACAGGGATGGAATCAGCCCCAGCATTTT.

DNA for the CDR3: TGCAGCGTTGATATGGGGGGCGGACAGCCCCAGCATTTT. It specifies CSVDMGGGQPQHF. The chain recombines TRBV29-1 with TRBJ1-5; possibly TRBD1 for D (6 bases). CDR1 and CDR2 from the germline V gene are SQVTM and ANQGSEA. Trimming left V 3 bases short and J 7 bases short, with 13 bases between. CDR3 size: 13 residues. Full variable domain (remainder filled in from reference TRBV29-1 and TRBJ1-5): SAVISQKPSRDICQRGTSLTIQCQVDSQVTMMFWYRQQPGQSLTLIATANQGSEATYESGFVIDKFPISRPNLTFSTLTVSNMSPEDSSIYLCSVDMGGGQPQHFGDGTRLSIL.

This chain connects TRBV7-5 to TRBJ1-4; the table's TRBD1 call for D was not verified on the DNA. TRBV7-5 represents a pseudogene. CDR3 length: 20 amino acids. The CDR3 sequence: CVRSRPADRVGGSLGKKLFF. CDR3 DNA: TGTGTCAGAAGCCGGCCCGCGGACAGGGTTGGGGGGAGCTTGGGAAAAAAACTGTTTTTT.

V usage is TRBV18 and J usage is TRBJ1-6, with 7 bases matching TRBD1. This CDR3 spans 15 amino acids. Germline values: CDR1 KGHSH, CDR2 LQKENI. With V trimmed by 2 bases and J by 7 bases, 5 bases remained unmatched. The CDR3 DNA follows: TGTGCCAGCTCACCATCCGGGACAGAAAATTCACCCCTCCACTTT. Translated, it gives CASSPSGTENSPLHF. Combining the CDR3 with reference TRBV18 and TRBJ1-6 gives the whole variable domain NAGVMQNPRHLVRRRGQEARLRCSPMKGHSHVYWYRQLPEEGLKFMVYLQKENIIDESGMPKERFSAEFPKEGPSILRIQQVVRGDSAAYFCASSPSGTENSPLHFGNGTRLTVT.

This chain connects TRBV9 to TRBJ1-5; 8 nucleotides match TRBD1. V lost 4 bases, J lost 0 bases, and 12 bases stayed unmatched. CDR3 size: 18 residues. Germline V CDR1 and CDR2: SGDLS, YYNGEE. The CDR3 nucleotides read TGTGCCAGCAGCCCCCCCCGACAGGGGACTTATAGCAATCAGCCCCAGCATTTT. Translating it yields CASSPPRQGTYSNQPQHF.

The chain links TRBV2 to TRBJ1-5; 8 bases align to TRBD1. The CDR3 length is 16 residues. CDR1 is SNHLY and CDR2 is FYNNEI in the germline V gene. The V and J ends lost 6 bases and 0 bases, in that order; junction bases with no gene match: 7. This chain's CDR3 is CASRAGQGYSNQPQHF. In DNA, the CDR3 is TGTGCCAGCAGGGCCGGACAGGGCTATAGCAATCAGCCCCAGCATTTT.

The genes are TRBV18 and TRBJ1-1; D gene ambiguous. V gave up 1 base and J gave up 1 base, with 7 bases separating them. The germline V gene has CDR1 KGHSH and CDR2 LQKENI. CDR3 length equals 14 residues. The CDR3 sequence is CASSPRAENTEAFF. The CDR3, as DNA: TGTGCCAGCTCACCACGGGCGGAGAACACTGAAGCTTTCTTT.

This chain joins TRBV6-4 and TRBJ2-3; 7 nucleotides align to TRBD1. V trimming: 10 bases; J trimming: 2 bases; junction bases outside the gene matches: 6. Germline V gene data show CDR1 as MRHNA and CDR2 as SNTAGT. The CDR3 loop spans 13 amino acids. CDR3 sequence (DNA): TGTGCCACCTCGACAGGGTCCACAGATACGCAGTATTTT. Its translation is CATSTGSTDTQYF.

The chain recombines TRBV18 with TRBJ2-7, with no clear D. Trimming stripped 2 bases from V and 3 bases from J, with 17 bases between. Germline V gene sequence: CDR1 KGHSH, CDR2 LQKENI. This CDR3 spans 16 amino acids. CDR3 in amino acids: CASSPLTSRTGYEQYF. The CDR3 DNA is TGTGCCAGCTCACCATTGACATCGAGGACGGGCTACGAGCAGTACTTC.

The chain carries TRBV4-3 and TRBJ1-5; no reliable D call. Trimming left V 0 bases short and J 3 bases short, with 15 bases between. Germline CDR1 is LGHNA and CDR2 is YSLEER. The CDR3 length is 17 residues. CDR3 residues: CASSQDRPGVVNQPQHF. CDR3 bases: TGCGCCAGCAGCCAAGATCGCCCGGGAGTTGTCAATCAGCCCCAGCATTTT.

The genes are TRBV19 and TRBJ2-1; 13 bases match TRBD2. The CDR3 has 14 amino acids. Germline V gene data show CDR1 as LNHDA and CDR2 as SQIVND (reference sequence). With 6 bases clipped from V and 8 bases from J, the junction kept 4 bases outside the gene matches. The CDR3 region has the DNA TGTGCCAGTAGACTAGCGGGGGGGCCGGATGAGCAGTTCTTC. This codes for CASRLAGGPDEQFF.

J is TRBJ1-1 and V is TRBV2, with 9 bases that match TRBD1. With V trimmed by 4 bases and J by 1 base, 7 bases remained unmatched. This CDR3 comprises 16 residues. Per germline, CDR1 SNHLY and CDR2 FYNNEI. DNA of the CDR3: TGTGCCAGCAGTGCCCAGGGACAGGGTACGAACACTGAAGCTTTCTTT. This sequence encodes CASSAQGQGTNTEAFF. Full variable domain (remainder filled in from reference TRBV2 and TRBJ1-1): EPEVTQTPSHQVTQMGQEVILRCVPISNHLYFYWYRQILGQKVEFLVSFYNNEISEKSEIFDDQFSVERPDGSNFTLKIRSTKLEDSAMYFCASSAQGQGTNTEAFFGQGTRLTVV.

DNA for the CDR3: TGTGCCACCAGCAATTTCAGGGGGAAAGGGTACGAGCAGTACTTC. Its translation is CATSNFRGKGYEQYF. The V call is TRBV15, the J call TRBJ2-7; the match to TRBD1 covers 7 bases. This CDR3 comprises 15 residues. Germline V gives CDR1 LNHNV, CDR2 YYDKDF (reference sequence). V gave up 4 bases and J gave up 4 bases; unmatched junction bases: 10.

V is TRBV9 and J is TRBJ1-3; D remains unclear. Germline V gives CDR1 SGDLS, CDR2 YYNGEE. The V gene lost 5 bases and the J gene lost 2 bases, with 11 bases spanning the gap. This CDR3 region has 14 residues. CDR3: CASSPKDPGNTIYF. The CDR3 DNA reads TGTGCCAGCAGTCCAAAAGACCCTGGAAACACCATATATTTT.

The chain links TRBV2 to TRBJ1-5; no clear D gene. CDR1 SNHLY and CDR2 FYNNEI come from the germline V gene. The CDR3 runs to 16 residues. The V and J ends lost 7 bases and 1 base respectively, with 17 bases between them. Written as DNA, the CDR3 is TGTGCCAGCAACTCGGAACGAGGGTTGAGCAATCAGCCCCAGCATTTT. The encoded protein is CASNSERGLSNQPQHF.

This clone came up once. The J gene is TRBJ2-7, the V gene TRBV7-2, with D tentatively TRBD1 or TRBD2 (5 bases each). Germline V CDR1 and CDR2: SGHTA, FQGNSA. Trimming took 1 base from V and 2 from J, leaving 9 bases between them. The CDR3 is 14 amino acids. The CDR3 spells CASSLGGSTYEQYF. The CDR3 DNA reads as TGTGCCAGCAGCTTAGGGGGGTCAACCTACGAGCAGTACTTC.

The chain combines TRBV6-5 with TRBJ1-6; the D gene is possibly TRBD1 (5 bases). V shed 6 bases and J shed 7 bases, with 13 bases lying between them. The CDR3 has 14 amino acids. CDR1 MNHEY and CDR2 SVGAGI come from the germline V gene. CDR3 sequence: CASRGDVGNSPLHF. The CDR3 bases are TGTGCCAGCAGAGGGGACGTTGGGAATTCACCCCTCCACTTT.

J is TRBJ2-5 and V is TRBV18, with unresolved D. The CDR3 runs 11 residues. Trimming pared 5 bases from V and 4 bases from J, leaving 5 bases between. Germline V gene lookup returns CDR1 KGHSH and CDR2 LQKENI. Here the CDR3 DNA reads TGTGCCAGCTCAAGGGCAGAGACCCAGTACTTC. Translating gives CASSRAETQYF.

CDR3 in amino acids: CASSFSTEVDTQYF. CDR3 coding DNA: TGTGCCAGCAGCTTCTCGACGGAGGTGGATACGCAGTATTTT. The genes are TRBV5-5 and TRBJ2-3, with D possibly matching TRBD2 (5 bases). This CDR3 comprises 14 residues. The V and J ends lost 2 bases and 6 bases respectively, with 13 bases between them. Germline V gives CDR1 SGHKS, CDR2 YYEKEE (reference sequence).

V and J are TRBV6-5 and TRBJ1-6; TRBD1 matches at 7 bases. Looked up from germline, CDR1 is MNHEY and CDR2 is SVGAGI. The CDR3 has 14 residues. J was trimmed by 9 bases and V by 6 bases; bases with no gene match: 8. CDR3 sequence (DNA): TGTGCCAGCAGCTTCGGGACAGTCAGTTCACCCCTCCACTTT. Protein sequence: CASSFGTVSSPLHF.

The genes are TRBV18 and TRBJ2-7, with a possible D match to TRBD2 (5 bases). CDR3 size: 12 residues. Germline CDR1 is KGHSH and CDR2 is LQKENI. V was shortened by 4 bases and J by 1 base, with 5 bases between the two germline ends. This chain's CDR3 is CASSRRSYEQYF. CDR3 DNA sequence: TGTGCCAGCTCACGGAGGTCCTACGAGCAGTACTTC.

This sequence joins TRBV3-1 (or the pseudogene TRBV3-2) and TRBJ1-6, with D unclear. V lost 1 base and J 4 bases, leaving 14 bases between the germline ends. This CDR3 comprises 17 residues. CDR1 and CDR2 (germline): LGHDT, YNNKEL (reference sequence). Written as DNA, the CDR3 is TGTGCCAGCAGCCAAGTGGCCCGTACTTCGTATAATTCACCCCTCCACTTT. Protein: CASSQVARTSYNSPLHF.

CDR3 protein: CSASPAGRDTGELFF. The CDR3, as DNA: TGCAGTGCTAGTCCAGCGGGTCGAGACACCGGGGAGCTGTTTTTT. This chain connects TRBV20-1 to TRBJ2-2; D might be TRBD2 (6 bases). Germline-derived CDR1 and CDR2 are DFQATT and SNEGSKA (reference sequence). With 3 bases removed from V and 3 bases from J, the gap between germline ends came to 14 bases. This CDR3 has 15 amino acids.

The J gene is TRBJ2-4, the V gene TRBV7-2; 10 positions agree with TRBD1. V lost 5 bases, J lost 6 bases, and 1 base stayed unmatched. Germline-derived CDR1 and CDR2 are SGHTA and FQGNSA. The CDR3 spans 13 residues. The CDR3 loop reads CASSRTGGNIQYF. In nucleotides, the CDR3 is TGTGCCAGCAGCCGGACAGGGGGAAACATTCAGTACTTC.

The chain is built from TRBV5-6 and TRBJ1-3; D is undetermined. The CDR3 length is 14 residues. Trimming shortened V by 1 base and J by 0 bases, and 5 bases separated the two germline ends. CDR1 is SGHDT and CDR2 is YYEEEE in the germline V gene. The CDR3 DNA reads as TGTGCCAGCAGCTTGAGGGCCTCTGGAAACACCATATATTTT. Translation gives CASSLRASGNTIYF.

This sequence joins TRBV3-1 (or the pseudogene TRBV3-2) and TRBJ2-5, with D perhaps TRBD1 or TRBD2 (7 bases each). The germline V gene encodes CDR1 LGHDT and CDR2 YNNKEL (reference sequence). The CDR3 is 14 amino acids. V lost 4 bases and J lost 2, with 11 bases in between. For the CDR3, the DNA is TGTGCCAGCAGCCTTCAGGGGGGGCAAGAGACCCAGTACTTC. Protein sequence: CASSLQGGQETQYF.

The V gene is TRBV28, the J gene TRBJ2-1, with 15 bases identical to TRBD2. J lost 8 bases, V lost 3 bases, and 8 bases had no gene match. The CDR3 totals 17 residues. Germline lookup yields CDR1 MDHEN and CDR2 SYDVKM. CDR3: CASSFWTSGGGVYEQFF. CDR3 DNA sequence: TGTGCCAGCAGTTTCTGGACTAGCGGGGGGGGTGTGTATGAGCAGTTCTTC.